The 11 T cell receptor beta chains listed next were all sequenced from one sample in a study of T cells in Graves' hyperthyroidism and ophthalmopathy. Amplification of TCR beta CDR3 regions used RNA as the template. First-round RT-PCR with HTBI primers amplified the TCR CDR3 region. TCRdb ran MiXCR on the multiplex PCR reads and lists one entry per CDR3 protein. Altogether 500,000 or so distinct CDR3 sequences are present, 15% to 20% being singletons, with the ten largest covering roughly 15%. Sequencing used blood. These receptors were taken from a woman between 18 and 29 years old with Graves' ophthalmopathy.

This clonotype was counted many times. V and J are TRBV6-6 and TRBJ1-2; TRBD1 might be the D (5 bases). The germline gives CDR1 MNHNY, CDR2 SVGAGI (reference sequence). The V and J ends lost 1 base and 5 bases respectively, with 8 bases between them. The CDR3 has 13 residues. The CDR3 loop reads CASSYFEGYGYTF. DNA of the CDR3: TGTGCCAGCAGTTACTTTGAGGGGTATGGCTACACCTTC.

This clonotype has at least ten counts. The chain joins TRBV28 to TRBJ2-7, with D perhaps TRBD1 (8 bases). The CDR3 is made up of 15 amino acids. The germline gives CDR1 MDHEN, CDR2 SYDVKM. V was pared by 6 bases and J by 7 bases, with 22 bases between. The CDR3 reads CASSPNWKQGGEQYF. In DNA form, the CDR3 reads TGTGCCAGCAGCCCAAATTGGAAACAGGGGGGGGAGCAGTACTTC. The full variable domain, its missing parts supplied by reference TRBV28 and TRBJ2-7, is DVKVTQSSRYLVKRTGEKVFLECVQDMDHENMFWYRQDPGLGLRLIYFSYDVKMKEKGDIPEGYSVSREKKERFSLILESASTNQTSMYLCASSPNWKQGGEQYFGPGTRLTVT.

CDR3 protein: CASIPQGGGNEQFF. Here the CDR3 DNA reads TGTGCCAGCATACCACAGGGTGGCGGCAATGAGCAGTTCTTC. The chain carries TRBV7-9 and TRBJ2-1; the D gene is possibly TRBD1 (6 bases). Germline CDR1 SEHNR, CDR2 FQNEAQ (reference sequence). V was clipped by 7 bases and J by 6 bases, with 16 bases between them. The CDR3 extends over 14 amino acids.

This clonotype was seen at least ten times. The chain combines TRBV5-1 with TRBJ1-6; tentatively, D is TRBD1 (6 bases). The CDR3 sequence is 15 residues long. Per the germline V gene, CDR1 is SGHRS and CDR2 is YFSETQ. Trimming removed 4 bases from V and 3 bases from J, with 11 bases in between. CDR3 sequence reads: CASSPTGRYNSPLHF. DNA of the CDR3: TGCGCCAGCAGCCCGACAGGACGCTATAATTCACCCCTCCACTTT.

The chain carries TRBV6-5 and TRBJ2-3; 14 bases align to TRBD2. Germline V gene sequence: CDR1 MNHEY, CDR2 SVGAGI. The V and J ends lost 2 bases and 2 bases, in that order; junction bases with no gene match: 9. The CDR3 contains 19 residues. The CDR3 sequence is CASSYTLEGLAGDTDTQYF. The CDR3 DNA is TGTGCCAGCAGTTACACCCTCGAGGGACTAGCGGGAGACACAGATACGCAGTATTTT.

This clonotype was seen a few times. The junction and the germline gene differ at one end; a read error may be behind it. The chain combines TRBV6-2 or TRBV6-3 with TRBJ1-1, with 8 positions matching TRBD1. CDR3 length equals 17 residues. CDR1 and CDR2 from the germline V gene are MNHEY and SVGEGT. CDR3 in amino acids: CASSYYHKSGGAGEAFF. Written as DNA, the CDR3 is TGTGCCAGCAGCTACTACCACAAGTCAGGGGGCGCGGGTGAAGCTTTCTTT.

CDR3 loop: CATSSYGGGINEQFF. The CDR3 region has the DNA TGTGCCACCAGCAGCTACGGGGGGGGTATCAATGAGCAGTTCTTC. The chain carries TRBV24-1 and TRBJ2-1; 8 nucleotides agree with TRBD2. CDR1 is KGHDR and CDR2 is SFDVKD in the germline V gene. After removal of 7 bases from V and 6 bases from J, the junction contained 10 bases not matched to a gene. CDR3 length: 15 residues.

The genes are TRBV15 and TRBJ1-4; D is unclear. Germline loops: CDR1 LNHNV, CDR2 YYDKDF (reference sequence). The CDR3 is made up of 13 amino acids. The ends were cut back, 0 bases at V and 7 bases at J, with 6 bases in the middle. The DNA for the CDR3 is TGTGCCACCAGCAGAGACACGACTGAAAAACTGTTTTTT. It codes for CATSRDTTEKLFF.

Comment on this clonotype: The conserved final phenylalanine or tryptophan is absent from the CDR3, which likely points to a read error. The CDR3 DNA reads TGTGCCAGCAGTTTGGGGACAGGGGGGGACGAGCAGTACCTC. This gives the protein CASSLGTGGDEQYL. This chain joins TRBV6-2 or TRBV6-3 and TRBJ2-7; 11 nucleotides line up with TRBD1. Per germline, CDR1 MNHEY and CDR2 SVGEGT. V dropped 4 bases and J dropped 5; count of bases not matched to a gene: 4. The CDR3 has 14 residues.

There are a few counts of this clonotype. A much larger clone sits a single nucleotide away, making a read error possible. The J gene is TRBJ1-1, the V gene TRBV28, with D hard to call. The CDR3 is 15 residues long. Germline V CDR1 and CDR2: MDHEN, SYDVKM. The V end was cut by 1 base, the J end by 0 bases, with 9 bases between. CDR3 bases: TGTGCCAGCAGTTTATCTTCGGACTTGAACACTGAAGCTTTCTTT. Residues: CASSLSSDLNTEAFF. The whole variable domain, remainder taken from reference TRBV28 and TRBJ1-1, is DVKVTQSSRYLVKRTGEKVFLECVQDMDHENMFWYRQDPGLGLRLIYFSYDVKMKEKGDIPEGYSVSREKKERFSLILESASTNQTSMYLCASSLSSDLNTEAFFGQGTRLTVV.

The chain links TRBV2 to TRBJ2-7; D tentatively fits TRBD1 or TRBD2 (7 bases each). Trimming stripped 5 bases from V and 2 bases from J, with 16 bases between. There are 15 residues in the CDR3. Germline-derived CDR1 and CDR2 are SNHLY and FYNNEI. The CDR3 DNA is TGTGCCAGCAGTAGTACAGGGGAGGGGGCCTACGAGCAGTACTTC. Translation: CASSSTGEGAYEQYF.